A single sample gave rise to the 6 T cell receptor beta chains below, sequenced in a study of blood T cell repertoires in COVID-19. Assay: immunoSEQ multiplex PCR; the TCRdb copy retains only in-frame clones and omits some. The profile shows around 160,000 clones, about four fifths of them singletons. The material sequenced was peripheral blood. The receptors here all came from a human donor with acute or convalescent COVID-19. The donor label of this sample is uncertain.

The V gene is TRBV10-3, the J gene TRBJ1-3; possibly TRBD1 for D (5 bases). Germline values: CDR1 ENHRY, CDR2 SYGVKD. Deletions cut 6 bases from V and 2 bases from J, with 14 bases between. The CDR3 spans 15 residues. CDR3 DNA: TGTGCCATCAGCTCGCCCCCGACAGCTGGAAACACCATATATTTT. Its protein product is CAISSPPTAGNTIYF.

The V and J genes are TRBV13 and TRBJ1-2; 7 bases fit TRBD1. The CDR3 loop spans 15 amino acids. CDR1 is PRHDT, CDR2 FYEKMQ, per germline (reference sequence). V gave up 5 bases and J gave up 3 bases; unmatched junction bases: 9. The CDR3 is CASSPDRESDYGYTF. In DNA form, the CDR3 reads TGTGCCAGCAGCCCCGACAGGGAATCGGACTATGGCTACACCTTC.

The rearrangement links TRBV5-6 to TRBJ2-7; 8 bases map to TRBD1. Germline CDR1 SGHDT, CDR2 YYEEEE. The CDR3 is 11 amino acids. CDR3 protein: CASSQSDREEV. The DNA of the CDR3 is TGTGCCAGCAGCCAATCGGACAGGGAAGAGGTC.

This clone was seen a few times. The chain employs TRBV19 and TRBJ2-1; D may be TRBD2 (5 bases). CDR3 length: 15 amino acids. The ends were cut back, 3 bases at V and 5 bases at J, with 14 bases in the middle. Germline CDR1 reads LNHDA; CDR2 reads SQIVND (reference sequence). This CDR3 is CASSIGLPENNEQFF. In DNA form, the CDR3 reads TGTGCCAGTAGTATTGGACTCCCTGAAAACAATGAGCAGTTCTTC.

The chain recombines TRBV4-2 with TRBJ1-1, with D hard to call. The V end lost 6 bases, the J end lost 8 bases, and 16 bases lay between the germline ends. The CDR3 contains 13 residues. Germline CDR1 reads LGHNA; CDR2 reads YNFKEQ. The CDR3 region is CASSRGSEREAFF. Here the CDR3 DNA reads TGTGCCAGCAGTCGTGGAAGCGAGAGAGAAGCTTTCTTT.

This clone was detected only a few times. The V call is TRBV5-1, the J call TRBJ1-6, with unresolved D. V was cut by 7 bases and J by 7 bases, with 15 bases left in between. This CDR3 region has 14 residues. The germline V gene has CDR1 SGHRS and CDR2 YFSETQ. DNA for the CDR3: TGCGCCAGCTACCCTGGTACAGCAAATTCACCCCTCCACTTT. Protein sequence: CASYPGTANSPLHF.